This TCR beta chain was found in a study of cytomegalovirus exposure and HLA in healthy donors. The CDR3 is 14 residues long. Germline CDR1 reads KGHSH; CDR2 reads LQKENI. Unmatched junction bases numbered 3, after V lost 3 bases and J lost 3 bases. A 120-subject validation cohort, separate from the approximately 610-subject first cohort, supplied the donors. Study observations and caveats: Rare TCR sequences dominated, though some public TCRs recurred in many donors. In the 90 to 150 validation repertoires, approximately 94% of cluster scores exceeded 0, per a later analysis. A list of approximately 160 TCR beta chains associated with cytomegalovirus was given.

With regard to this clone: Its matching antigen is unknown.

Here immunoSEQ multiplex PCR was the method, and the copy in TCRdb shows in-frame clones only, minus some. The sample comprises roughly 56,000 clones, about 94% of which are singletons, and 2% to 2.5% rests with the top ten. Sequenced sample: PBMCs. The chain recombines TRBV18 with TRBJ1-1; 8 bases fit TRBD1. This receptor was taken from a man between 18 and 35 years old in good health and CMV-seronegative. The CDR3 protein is CASSPNRGDTEAFF. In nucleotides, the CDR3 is TGTGCCAGCTCACCGAACAGGGGGGACACTGAAGCTTTCTTT.